The 5 T cell receptor beta chains below all came from one sample that was sequenced in a study of CD8 T cells in ankylosing spondylitis. The study's findings and limits: Roughly eight highly homologous variants made up a TCR beta motif that seemed to typify ankylosing spondylitis blood.

The antigens of these receptors remain unknown. A single record per CDR3 protein comes from TCRdb applying MiXCR to the 5' RACE reads. The data hold around 440,000 distinct CDR3 sequences, with under 20% observed a single time. The sequenced material came from blood, either unsorted or a sorted T cell fraction (not recorded which). The receptors come from a male donor with ankylosing spondylitis.

V gene TRBV20-1 combines with J gene TRBJ2-1, with 9 bases identical to TRBD2. CDR3 length: 17 amino acids. The germline V gene encodes CDR1 DFQATT and CDR2 SNEGSKA (reference sequence). The trim removed 0 bases at V and 9 bases at J, leaving 15 bases unmatched. The CDR3 DNA reads TGCAGTGCTAGAGATCCTGCGTCAGGCGGGGGGGCCAGTGAGCAGTTCTTC. Translated: CSARDPASGGGASEQFF.

The gene calls are TRBV20-1 and TRBJ2-7, with D hard to call. The CDR3 runs to 13 residues. Germline CDR1 reads DFQATT; CDR2 reads SNEGSKA (reference sequence). Trimming cost V 3 bases and J 6 bases, with 15 bases left between them. The CDR3 nucleotides read TGCAGTGCTAGTCTCAGTCCCCTATCCGAGCAGTACTTC. It translates to CSASLSPLSEQYF.

This clonotype was recorded a few times. The chain employs TRBV12-3 or TRBV12-4 and TRBJ1-2; TRBD1 matches 7 bases. V was pared by 3 bases and J by 4 bases, with 8 bases of the junction left unmatched. The CDR3 is 15 residues long. The CDR3 reads CASSFEQGRAYGYTF. The CDR3 DNA is TGTGCCAGCAGTTTTGAACAGGGGAGGGCCTATGGCTACACCTTC.

Ten or more counts support this clonotype. The chain joins TRBV20-1 to TRBJ1-1; D is undetermined. The CDR3 is made up of 15 amino acids. Looked up from germline, CDR1 is DFQATT and CDR2 is SNEGSKA (reference sequence). V lost 0 bases to trimming and J lost 2 bases, with 13 bases between them. CDR3 sequence: CSARDGSVSNTEAFF. The CDR3 coding sequence is TGCAGTGCTAGAGATGGGTCAGTGAGCAACACTGAAGCTTTCTTT.

The chain links TRBV6-5 to TRBJ2-7; 11 bases are shared with TRBD2. J gave up 6 bases and V 2 bases, and 3 bases lay outside the gene matches. The CDR3 is 14 amino acids. CDR1 and CDR2 (germline): MNHEY, SVGAGI. CDR3 DNA sequence: TGTGCCAGCAGTTACCTAGCGGGAGGAGGCGAGCAGTACTTC. Residues: CASSYLAGGGEQYF.